One T cell receptor beta chain is described in this entry. Sequencing was performed with immunoSEQ multiplex PCR; in TCRdb, only in-frame clones are kept and a portion is missing. The sample lists roughly 200,000 clones, 65% to 90% seen once, with around 14% in the top ten. The data were obtained in a study of blood T cell repertoires in COVID-19. Background on the study: The United States, Italy and Spain provided the acute and convalescent COVID-19 samples.

V lost 4 bases and J lost 5; bases outside the gene matches: 9. This CDR3 region has 15 residues. Germline CDR1 and CDR2: SGHRS and YFSETQ. Sequencing was performed on peripheral blood. This clonotype was sampled from a human donor in a cohort sampled during active COVID-19. V is TRBV5-1 and J is TRBJ2-5; 9 positions agree with TRBD2. CDR3 bases: TGCGCCAGCAGCAGCGGGGGGCGCCGACTGGAGACCCAGTACTTC. Amino acid sequence: CASSSGGRRLETQYF.